This T cell receptor (beta chain) came from a study of blood T cell repertoires in COVID-19. Study information: Samples taken during acute and convalescent COVID-19 were collected in the United States, Italy and Spain. Nucleic acid was either cDNA or gDNA, and it came from T cells, B-cell-depleted T cells, or PBMCs.

CDR1 is ENHRY and CDR2 is SYGVKD in the germline V gene. The CDR3 runs to 17 residues. V was clipped by 0 bases and J by 7 bases; unmatched bases: 12. Assay: immunoSEQ multiplex PCR; the TCRdb copy retains only in-frame clones and omits some. The repertoire holds about 40,000 clones, with more than 75% as singletons. The receptor comes from a human donor in a cohort sampled during active COVID-19. The V gene is TRBV10-3, the J gene TRBJ2-1; 7 bases agree with TRBD1. The source material was peripheral blood. The CDR3 reads CAISESSGRGKFNEQFF. CDR3 bases: TGTGCCATCAGTGAGTCGTCGGGCAGGGGGAAGTTTAATGAGCAGTTCTTC.